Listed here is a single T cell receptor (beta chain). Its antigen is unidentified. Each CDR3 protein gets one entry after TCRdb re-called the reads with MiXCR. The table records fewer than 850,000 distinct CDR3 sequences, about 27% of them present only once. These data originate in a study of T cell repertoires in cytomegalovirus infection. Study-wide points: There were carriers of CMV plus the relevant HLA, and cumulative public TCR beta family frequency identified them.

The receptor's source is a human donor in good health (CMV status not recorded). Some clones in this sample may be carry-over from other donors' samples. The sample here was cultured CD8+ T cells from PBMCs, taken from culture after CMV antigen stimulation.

CDR3 in amino acids: CASSSGTGDYNEQFF. CDR3 sequence (DNA): TGTGCCAGCAGTTCCGGGACAGGGGACTACAATGAGCAGTTCTTC. The rearrangement joins TRBV12-3 or TRBV12-4 to TRBJ2-1; TRBD1 aligns across 10 bases. J was trimmed by 3 bases and V by 4 bases; bases with no gene match: 3. The CDR3 spans 15 residues.